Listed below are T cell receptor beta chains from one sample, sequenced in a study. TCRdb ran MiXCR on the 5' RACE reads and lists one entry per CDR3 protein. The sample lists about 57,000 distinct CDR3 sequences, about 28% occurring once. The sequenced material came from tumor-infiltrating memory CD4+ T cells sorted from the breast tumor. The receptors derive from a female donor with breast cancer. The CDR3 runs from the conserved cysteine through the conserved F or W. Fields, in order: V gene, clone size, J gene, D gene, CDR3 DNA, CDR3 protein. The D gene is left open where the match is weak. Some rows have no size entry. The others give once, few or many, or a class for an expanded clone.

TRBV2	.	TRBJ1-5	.	TGTGCCAGCACCTATAAAAGCAATCAGCCCCAGCATTTT	CASTYKSNQPQHF
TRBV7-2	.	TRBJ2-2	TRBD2	TGTGCCAGCAGCTTAGATCCTTGGAGCGGGGGGCACGGGGAGCTGTTTTTT	CASSLDPWSGGHGELFF
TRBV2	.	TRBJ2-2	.	TGTGCCAGCAGTGAAAAGGGATCGAACACCGGGGAGCTGTTTTTT	CASSEKGSNTGELFF
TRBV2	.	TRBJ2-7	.	TGTGCCAGCACCAAGAGTTTGACGGACTACGAGCAGTACTTC	CASTKSLTDYEQYF
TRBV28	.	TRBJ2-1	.	TGTGCCAGCATAGGGGCGGGTCCGGTCGGTGAGCAGTTCTTC	CASIGAGPVGEQFF
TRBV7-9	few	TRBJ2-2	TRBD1	TGTGCCAGCAGCGCCCTCGGGACAGGGACGAACACCGGGGAGCTGTTTTTT	CASSALGTGTNTGELFF
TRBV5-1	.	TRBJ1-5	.	TGCGCCAGCAGCTTGGACGGGGCTACAAATCAGCCCCAGCATTTT	CASSLDGATNQPQHF
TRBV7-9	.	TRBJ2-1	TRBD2	TGTGCCATCTCGCCCCCTAGCGGGGCCGATGAGCAGTTCTTC	CAISPPSGADEQFF
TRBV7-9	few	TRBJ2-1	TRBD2	TGTGCCAGCAGCTTAGGACTAGCGGGGGATTTCTCCTACAATGAGCAGTTCTTC	CASSLGLAGDFSYNEQFF
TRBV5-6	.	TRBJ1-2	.	TGTGCCAGCAGCTTGGCTATACAGAGAATCTATGGCTACACCTTC	CASSLAIQRIYGYTF
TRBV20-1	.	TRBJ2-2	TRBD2	TGCAGTGCCCCCGTGGCTAGCGGGAAGAACACCGGGGAGCTGTTTTTT	CSAPVASGKNTGELFF
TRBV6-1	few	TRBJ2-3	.	TGTGCCAGCAAATCCGAGGTTACGCAGTATTTT	CASKSEVTQYF
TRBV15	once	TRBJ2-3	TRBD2	TGTGCCACCAGCAGGCCACTAGCGGGGTTCACAGATACGCAGTATTTT	CATSRPLAGFTDTQYF
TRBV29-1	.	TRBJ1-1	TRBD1	TGCAGCGTTGAGAGACAGGGACGAACAACTGAAGCTTTCTTT	CSVERQGRTTEAFF
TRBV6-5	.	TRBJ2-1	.	TGTGCCAGCAGTTACGCCGTGAGGATCCCCCACAATGAGCAGTTCTTC	CASSYAVRIPHNEQFF
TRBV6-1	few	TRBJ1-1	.	TGTGCCAGCAGTGAAGCAGGGAGCACAGGGGAAGCTTTCTTT	CASSEAGSTGEAFF
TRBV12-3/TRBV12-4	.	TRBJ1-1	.	TGTGCCAGCAGTTTAAATAGCCTCACTGAAGCTTTCTTT	CASSLNSLTEAFF
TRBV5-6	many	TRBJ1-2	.	TGTGCCAGCAGCGGGTTGGGTTCCAGCTATGGCTACACCTTC	CASSGLGSSYGYTF
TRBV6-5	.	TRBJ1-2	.	TGTGCCAGCAGTGTCCAGGGAAACTATGGCTACACCTTC	CASSVQGNYGYTF
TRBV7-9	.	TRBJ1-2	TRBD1	TGTGCCAGCAGCTTTTCGACAGGGGATAACTATGGCTACACCTTC	CASSFSTGDNYGYTF
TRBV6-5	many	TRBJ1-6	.	TGTGCCAGCAGTTACTCGTCGGGTTCACCCCTCCACTTT	CASSYSSGSPLHF
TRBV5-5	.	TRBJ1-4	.	TGTGCCAGCAGCGCCCGCTTGGCGGCCGTTAATGAAAAACTGTTTTTT	CASSARLAAVNEKLFF
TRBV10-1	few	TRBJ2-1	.	TGCGCCAGCAGTGTAGTAACGGGGCCAACGGGGAGCTACAATGAGCAGTTCTTC	CASSVVTGPTGSYNEQFF
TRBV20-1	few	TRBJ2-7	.	TGCAGTGCTAGTGCAGGGTCAACCCACGAGCAGTACTTC	CSASAGSTHEQYF
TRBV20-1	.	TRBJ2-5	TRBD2	TGCAGTGCTAGGATGTTTCCTGGCATGGCGGGAGGAGAAGAGACCCAGTACTTC	CSARMFPGMAGGEETQYF
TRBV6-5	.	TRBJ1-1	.	TGTGCCAGCAGCCCACCGGGGGACACTGAAGCTTTCTTT	CASSPPGDTEAFF
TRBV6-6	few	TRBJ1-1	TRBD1	TGTGCCAGCAGTTACAAGGGGGCCGACACTGAAGCTTTCTTT	CASSYKGADTEAFF
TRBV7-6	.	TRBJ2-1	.	TGTGCCAGCAGTTACTCGAAGTCAGGCTCTCGTGAGCAGTTCTTC	CASSYSKSGSREQFF
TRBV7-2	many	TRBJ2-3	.	TGTGCCAGCACCAACGCCGTCACGGGTACGCAGTATTTT	CASTNAVTGTQYF
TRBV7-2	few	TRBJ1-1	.	TGTGCCAGCAGCTTAGACTTCCGACAGGACACTGAAGCTTTCTTT	CASSLDFRQDTEAFF
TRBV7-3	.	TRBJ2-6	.	TGTGCCAGCAGCTTGGGGGTAGGGGCCAACGTCCTGACTTTC	CASSLGVGANVLTF
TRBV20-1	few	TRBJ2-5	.	TGCAGTGCTAGCCCCATCGGCGGCCAAGAGACCCAGTACTTC	CSASPIGGQETQYF
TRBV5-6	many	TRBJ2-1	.	TGTGCCAGCAGCTTGGTTCCTGGGCAGGGCAATGAGCAGTTCTTC	CASSLVPGQGNEQFF
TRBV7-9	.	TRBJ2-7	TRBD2	TGTGCCAGCAGTCGGAAGCCCGGGACTAGCGATGCCGACGAGCAGTACTTC	CASSRKPGTSDADEQYF
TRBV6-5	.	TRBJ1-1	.	TGTGGCGGCAGTTACAGACAGAACACTGAAGCTTTCTTT	CGGSYRQNTEAFF
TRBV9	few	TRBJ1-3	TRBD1	TGTGCCAGCAGCACAGGGGGTCAACGGGGCTCTGGAAACACCATATATTTT	CASSTGGQRGSGNTIYF
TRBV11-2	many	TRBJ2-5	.	TGTGCCAGCAGCTTAGGGCAGGGAGAGACCCAGTACTTC	CASSLGQGETQYF
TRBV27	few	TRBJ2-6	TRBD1	TGTGCCAGCAGCACGGACAGGGTAGTTTCTGGGGCCAACGTCCTGACTTTC	CASSTDRVVSGANVLTF
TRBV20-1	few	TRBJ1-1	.	TGCAGTGCCCCGGGGGATGCGTCTGGCACTGAAGCTTTCTTT	CSAPGDASGTEAFF
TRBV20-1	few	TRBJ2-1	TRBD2	TGCAGTCTCCTGATAGCGGGGTACAATGAGCAGTTCTTC	CSLLIAGYNEQFF
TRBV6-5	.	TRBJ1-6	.	TGTGCCAGCAGTGAGAGGGATTCACCCCTCCACTTT	CASSERDSPLHF
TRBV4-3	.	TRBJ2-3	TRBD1	TGCGCCAGCAGCCCAACAGGGGGGACGACAGATACGCAGTATTTT	CASSPTGGTTDTQYF
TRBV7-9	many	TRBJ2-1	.	TGTGCCAGCAGCTTATATGAGCAGTTCTTC	CASSLYEQFF
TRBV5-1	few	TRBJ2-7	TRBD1	TGCGCCAGCAGCTTGGAGGGACAGGGGCCCTACGAGCAGTACTTC	CASSLEGQGPYEQYF
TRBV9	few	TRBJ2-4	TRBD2	TGTGCCAGCAGCCCAAAAGCGGGAGAGGGTATGGCCAAAAACATTCAGTACTTC	CASSPKAGEGMAKNIQYF
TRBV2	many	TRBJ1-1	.	TGTGCCAGCAGTGAAATAGAGGGAACTGAAGCTTTCTTT	CASSEIEGTEAFF
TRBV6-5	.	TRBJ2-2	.	TGTGCCAGCAGTTACTCGAGGCGGACCGGGGAGCTGTTTTTT	CASSYSRRTGELFF
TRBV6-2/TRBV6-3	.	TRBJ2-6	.	TGTGCCAGCATTCGGGCCAGCTACCCTCGTGGGGCCAACGTCCTGACTTTC	CASIRASYPRGANVLTF
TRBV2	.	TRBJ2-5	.	TGTGCCAGCAGTCCTAGAGGGGAGACCCAGTACTTC	CASSPRGETQYF
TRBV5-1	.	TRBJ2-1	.	TGCGCCAGCAGCTTGCCCCCGGACAGTTCGGGTGAGCAGTTCTTC	CASSLPPDSSGEQFF
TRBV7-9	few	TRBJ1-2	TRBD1	TGTGCCAGCAGCTCCAGTGGGACAGGCGAGGGCTACACCTTC	CASSSSGTGEGYTF
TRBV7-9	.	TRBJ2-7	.	TGTGCCAGCAGCTCCGGCAGGGCCTACGAGCAGTACTTC	CASSSGRAYEQYF
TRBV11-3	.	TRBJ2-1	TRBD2	TGTGCCAGCAGCCCACCCGGGACTAGGGGGAGGGATGAGCAGTTCTTC	CASSPPGTRGRDEQFF
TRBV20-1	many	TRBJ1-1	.	TGCAGTGCTAGAGTCCCAGCAGGTGTGGGGAAGACTGAAGCTTTCTTT	CSARVPAGVGKTEAFF
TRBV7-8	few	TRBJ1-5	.	TGTGCCAGCAGCTTTGATGCGGGGCCCCAGCATTTT	CASSFDAGPQHF
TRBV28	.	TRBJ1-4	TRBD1	TGTGCCGGGCGGGACAGCCTTAATGAAAAACTGTTTTTT	CAGRDSLNEKLFF
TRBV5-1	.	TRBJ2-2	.	TGCGCCAGCAGCGAAACCCTTGTGACCGGGGAGCTGTTTTTT	CASSETLVTGELFF